What follows are 29 T cell receptor beta chains derived from one specimen sequenced in a study of shared clonotypes between healthy human individuals. The data were produced by immunoSEQ multiplex PCR, yet TCRdb's version contains in-frame clones alone and is incomplete. There are hundreds of thousands of clones in the sample; about 96% occur only once, and approximately 0.062% lies in the top ten. The sequencing sample was made of naive CD4+ T cells sorted from blood. Indicated subset: CD45RA+ positively selected. All receptors come from a woman under 40 in good health.

The chain uses TRBV5-5 and TRBJ2-2; D is unresolved. With 1 base removed from V and 5 bases from J, the gap between germline ends came to 9 bases. The germline V gene has CDR1 SGHKS and CDR2 YYEKEE (reference sequence). The CDR3 runs 14 residues. The CDR3 DNA follows: TGTGCCAGCAGCTTGTTGGCAGCGACCGGGGAGCTGTTTTTT. This sequence encodes CASSLLAATGELFF.

Here the CDR3 DNA reads TGTGCCAGCTCACCAGTCCGGGAAACAGATACGCAGTATTTT. This codes for CASSPVRETDTQYF. The rearrangement links TRBV18 to TRBJ2-3; weak D call: TRBD2 (5 bases). In germline, CDR1 is KGHSH, CDR2 LQKENI. There are 14 residues in the CDR3. Trimming removed 2 bases at V and 3 bases at J, with 9 bases between.

The genes are TRBV5-1 and TRBJ2-7, with 13 bases that match TRBD2. Germline-derived CDR1 and CDR2 are SGHRS and YFSETQ. This CDR3 is built from 16 residues. After removal of 4 bases from V and 3 bases from J, the junction contained 7 bases not matched to a gene. CDR3 region: CASSILTSGRHYEQYF. The DNA of the CDR3 is TGCGCCAGCAGCATATTGACTAGCGGGAGGCACTACGAGCAGTACTTC.

The chain joins TRBV20-1 to TRBJ1-1; D may be TRBD1 (5 bases). The CDR3 sequence is 11 residues long. Trimming shortened V by 4 bases and J by 4 bases, and 7 bases separated the two germline ends. Germline CDR1 is DFQATT and CDR2 is SNEGSKA (reference sequence). CDR3 sequence (DNA): TGCAGTGCTAAAGGGGTCACTGAAGCTTTCTTT. Its translation is CSAKGVTEAFF.

This sequence joins TRBV10-3 and TRBJ2-7, with 10 nucleotides matching TRBD2. V was clipped by 4 bases and J by 2 bases; unmatched bases: 5. Germline-derived CDR1 and CDR2 are ENHRY and SYGVKD. The CDR3 consists of 15 residues. The CDR3 loop is CAISGLAGGAYEQYF. The CDR3 DNA reads as TGTGCCATCAGTGGACTAGCGGGCGGAGCCTACGAGCAGTACTTC.

The chain carries TRBV28 and TRBJ1-6; tentative D call: TRBD1 (5 bases). CDR1 and CDR2 from the germline V gene are MDHEN and SYDVKM. V lost 2 bases and J lost 6, with 14 bases in between. This CDR3 is built from 16 residues. The CDR3 region is CASSLRRVGGNSPLHF. CDR3 nucleotides: TGTGCCAGCAGTTTACGCAGGGTCGGGGGTAATTCACCCCTCCACTTT.

The chain combines TRBV10-2 with TRBJ2-7, with 7 bases fitting TRBD1. Trimming cost V 1 base and J 3 bases; bases outside gene matches: 6. The CDR3 covers 15 residues. CDR1 is WSHSY, CDR2 SAAADI, per germline. The CDR3 DNA sequence: TGCGCCAGCAGTGAGTATACAGGGGCTAACTACGAGCAGTACTTC. This codes for CASSEYTGANYEQYF.

V is TRBV28 and J is TRBJ1-5; D uncertain. The CDR3 loop spans 14 amino acids. The germline V and J ends were trimmed by 6 bases and 2 bases, with 11 bases remaining between them. Germline V gene data show CDR1 as MDHEN and CDR2 as SYDVKM. CDR3 sequence (DNA): TGTGCCAGCAGCCTCGGGCTCCGCAATCAGCCCCAGCATTTT. Translation: CASSLGLRNQPQHF.

The J gene is TRBJ2-7, the V gene TRBV18, with D tentatively TRBD1 (5 bases). CDR3 length equals 15 residues. V was shortened by 5 bases and J by 7 bases, with 21 bases between the two germline ends. Germline CDR1 and CDR2: KGHSH and LQKENI. The CDR3 DNA follows: TGTGCCAGCTCAGTCACATACCAGGGTACGGAAGAGCAGTACTTC. Its protein product is CASSVTYQGTEEQYF.

The chain has TRBV2 and TRBJ2-6; D uncertain. The CDR3 is 17 amino acids. V was pared by 2 bases and J by 1 base, with 12 bases between. Germline V lookup: CDR1 SNHLY, CDR2 FYNNEI. DNA for the CDR3: TGTGCCAGCAGTGAAAATTTAGTGAGATCTGGGGCCAACGTCCTGACTTTC. Translated: CASSENLVRSGANVLTF. Drawing the rest from reference TRBV2 and TRBJ2-6, the complete variable domain is EPEVTQTPSHQVTQMGQEVILRCVPISNHLYFYWYRQILGQKVEFLVSFYNNEISEKSEIFDDQFSVERPDGSNFTLKIRSTKLEDSAMYFCASSENLVRSGANVLTFGAGSRLTVL.

V usage is TRBV6-1 and J usage is TRBJ2-5; no definite D call. The germline CDR1 and CDR2 sequences are MNHNS and SASEGT. V lost 4 bases, J lost 4 bases, and 10 bases lay in between. This CDR3 spans 13 amino acids. The CDR3 protein is CASSADWGETQYF. For the CDR3, the DNA is TGTGCCAGCAGTGCCGACTGGGGAGAGACCCAGTACTTC.

V is TRBV2 and J is TRBJ2-7, with D perhaps matching TRBD1 (6 bases). CDR3 size: 12 residues. Trimming left V 5 bases short and J 4 bases short, with 9 bases between. Germline CDR1 reads SNHLY; CDR2 reads FYNNEI. The DNA of the CDR3 is TGTGCCAGCAGTTGGACAGCATACGAGCAGTACTTC. Translation: CASSWTAYEQYF.

V is TRBV6-1 and J is TRBJ2-1; D perhaps matches TRBD2 (6 bases). Deletions cut 3 bases from V and 10 bases from J, with 16 bases between. The length of the CDR3 is 14 residues. Germline lookup yields CDR1 MNHNS and CDR2 SASEGT. The CDR3 DNA is TGTGCCAGCAGTGAGCGGGACCCACGCTCGGAGCAGTTCTTC. Protein product: CASSERDPRSEQFF.

This clone was found a few times. V is TRBV11-2 and J is TRBJ1-4, with D unresolved. The germline CDR1 and CDR2 sequences are SGHAT and FQNNGV. V gave up 5 bases and J gave up 5 bases, with 15 bases separating them. This CDR3 is built from 15 residues. DNA for the CDR3: TGTGCCAGCAGCCCTCGGGCACAGAGGAATGAAAAACTGTTTTTT. Translated, it gives CASSPRAQRNEKLFF.

The gene calls are TRBV28 and TRBJ2-7; D unclear. The CDR3 contains 14 residues. The ends were cut back, 3 bases at V and 7 bases at J, with 16 bases in the middle. Germline loops: CDR1 MDHEN, CDR2 SYDVKM. CDR3 nucleotide sequence: TGTGCCAGCAGTTTCAGCAGGACGCTTCGAGAGCAGTACTTC. The encoded protein is CASSFSRTLREQYF.

This chain uses TRBV2 with TRBJ2-3, with a possible D match to TRBD2 (5 bases). The CDR3 loop spans 15 amino acids. V was clipped by 8 bases and J by 6 bases, with 21 bases between them. The germline V gene has CDR1 SNHLY and CDR2 FYNNEI. This CDR3 is CASSPMGSRGDTQYF. The CDR3 nucleotides are TGTGCCAGCTCTCCAATGGGTTCTCGAGGGGATACGCAGTATTTT. Supplemented by reference TRBV2 and TRBJ2-3, the full variable domain reads EPEVTQTPSHQVTQMGQEVILRCVPISNHLYFYWYRQILGQKVEFLVSFYNNEISEKSEIFDDQFSVERPDGSNFTLKIRSTKLEDSAMYFCASSPMGSRGDTQYFGPGTRLTVL.

This chain connects TRBV6-1 to TRBJ1-1, with 7 bases fitting TRBD1. The CDR3 covers 14 residues. Germline V gene lookup returns CDR1 MNHNS and CDR2 SASEGT. V was pared by 2 bases and J by 1 base, with 1 base of the junction left unmatched. The CDR3 nucleotides are TGTGCCAGCAGTGAACGGACAGGGAACACTGAAGCTTTCTTT. Encoded protein: CASSERTGNTEAFF.

V and J are TRBV10-2 and TRBJ1-2; TRBD1 might be the D (6 bases). The CDR3 runs 15 residues. With 7 bases removed from V and 8 bases from J, the gap between germline ends came to 23 bases. Germline V lookup: CDR1 WSHSY, CDR2 SAAADI. CDR3 loop: CASIRVPEGGDGYTF. Here the CDR3 DNA reads TGCGCCAGCATCCGGGTACCCGAGGGGGGGGACGGCTACACCTTC.

The chain carries TRBV4-1 and TRBJ2-7; TRBD1 might be the D (5 bases). CDR3 length: 17 amino acids. The V gene lost 0 bases and the J gene lost 1 base, with 16 bases spanning the gap. CDR1 and CDR2 from the germline V gene are MGHRA and YSYEKL. The CDR3 reads CASSQDRGRASSYEQYF. CDR3 coding DNA: TGCGCCAGCAGCCAAGATAGGGGCCGGGCCTCTTCCTACGAGCAGTACTTC.

Here the CDR3 DNA reads TGTGCCAGCAGACCGACCGGGATAACCTACGAGCAGTACTTC. The encoded protein is CASRPTGITYEQYF. The chain employs TRBV6-5 and TRBJ2-7, with D maybe TRBD2 (5 bases). Trimming took 6 bases from V and 2 from J, leaving 14 bases between them. Germline V gene data show CDR1 as MNHEY and CDR2 as SVGAGI. CDR3 length: 14 amino acids.

The chain combines TRBV5-4 with TRBJ2-5; 9 nucleotides line up with TRBD1. The J call may be wrong; the DNA end is better matched by TRBJ2-7. The germline V gene has CDR1 SGHNT and CDR2 YYREEE (reference sequence). CDR3 length: 18 amino acids. In DNA, the CDR3 is TGTGCCAGCAGCTGGCTCATTCCGGGGGACAGGGATGGCTACGAGCAGTACTTC. It is translated as CASSWLIPGDRDGYEQYF.

The genes are TRBV29-1 and TRBJ1-4; D might be TRBD1 (5 bases). Trimming left V 7 bases short and J 7 bases short, with 13 bases between. This CDR3 region has 12 residues. Germline values: CDR1 SQVTM, CDR2 ANQGSEA. CDR3 in amino acids: CSAGGASEKLFF. For the CDR3, the DNA is TGCAGCGCTGGAGGGGCGTCTGAAAAACTGTTTTTT.

This clone was recorded a few times. V gene TRBV28 combines with J gene TRBJ2-7; 7 bases are shared with TRBD1. V shed 7 bases, J shed 7 bases, and the junction held 7 bases outside the gene matches. The CDR3 extends over 12 amino acids. Germline V gene data show CDR1 as MDHEN and CDR2 as SYDVKM. CDR3 sequence (DNA): TGTGCCAGCACCGCCCCAGGGGGAGAGCAGTACTTC. It yields the protein CASTAPGGEQYF.

The sample holds one count of this clone. The chain recombines TRBV7-9 with TRBJ1-5; D might be TRBD1 (5 bases). V lost 5 bases, J lost 4 bases, and 15 bases lay in between. The CDR3 runs 15 residues. The V gene's germline CDR1 is SEHNR and CDR2 FQNEAQ (reference sequence). This chain's CDR3 is CASSRGEWGNQPQHF. The CDR3 coding sequence is TGTGCCAGCAGCCGGGGGGAATGGGGTAATCAGCCCCAGCATTTT.

This clone has just one count. This chain uses TRBV11-3 with TRBJ2-7; the D gene is possibly TRBD2 (5 bases). The CDR3 consists of 13 residues. The germline V and J ends were trimmed by 4 bases and 4 bases, with 11 bases remaining between them. CDR1 is SGHNT, CDR2 YENEEA, per germline. DNA of the CDR3: TGTGCCAGCAGCTCGGGGTCCCTTTACGAGCAGTACTTC. Its translation is CASSSGSLYEQYF. The whole variable domain, remainder taken from reference TRBV11-3 and TRBJ2-7, is EAGVVQSPRYKIIEKKQPVAFWCNPISGHNTLYWYLQNLGQGPELLIRYENEEAVDDSQLPKDRFSAERLKGVDSTLKIQPAELGDSAVYLCASSSGSLYEQYFGPGTRLTVT.

This clone was seen more than once but under ten times. This chain links TRBV9 with TRBJ2-1; 14 nucleotides align to TRBD2. This CDR3 is built from 15 residues. CDR1 SGDLS and CDR2 YYNGEE come from the germline V gene. V gave up 4 bases and J gave up 7 bases; unmatched junction bases: 4. CDR3 region: CASSLTSGRGNEQFF. The CDR3 bases are TGTGCCAGCAGCCTGACTAGCGGGAGGGGTAATGAGCAGTTCTTC.

The V call is TRBV28, the J call TRBJ1-4, with D maybe TRBD1 (5 bases). The CDR3 spans 14 residues. CDR1 MDHEN and CDR2 SYDVKM come from the germline V gene. Trimming shortened V by 6 bases and J by 7 bases, and 15 bases separated the two germline ends. The DNA of the CDR3 is TGTGCCAGCAGCGTTGGGGGGAGGGGTGAAAAACTGTTTTTT. The encoded protein is CASSVGGRGEKLFF.

This sequence joins TRBV28 and TRBJ2-3; D is possibly TRBD2 (6 bases). V dropped 5 bases and J dropped 0 bases, with 18 bases sitting between them. The CDR3 totals 17 residues. Germline CDR1 and CDR2: MDHEN and SYDVKM. This CDR3 reads CASSPLWDSSSTDTQYF. The CDR3 region has the DNA TGTGCCAGCAGTCCCCTTTGGGACTCGTCTAGCACAGATACGCAGTATTTT.

The rearrangement links TRBV6-5 to TRBJ2-7, with 10 bases lining up with TRBD2. The CDR3 length is 15 residues. CDR1 and CDR2 (germline): MNHEY, SVGAGI. V was clipped by 7 bases and J by 1 base; unmatched bases: 7. The CDR3 reads CASTASGRGSYEQYF. DNA of the CDR3: TGTGCCAGCACCGCTAGCGGGAGAGGTTCCTACGAGCAGTACTTC.